These 23 T cell receptor beta chains were all obtained from the same sample, sequenced in a study of technical replicates of blood from several donors. The protocol was immunoSEQ multiplex PCR, while the TCRdb copy is restricted to in-frame clones and leaves out a portion. Of roughly 68,000 clones listed, 91% were seen once; the top ten hold over 4%. Material for sequencing was PBMCs. All receptors derive from a human donor in good health. Some clones in this sample may be carry-over from other donors' samples.

V and J are TRBV5-6 and TRBJ1-2; perhaps TRBD1 as D (5 bases). The V gene lost 6 bases and the J gene lost 4 bases, with 19 bases spanning the gap. Germline CDR1 and CDR2: SGHDT and YYEEEE. The CDR3 has 15 amino acids. The CDR3: CASTHKTGGFYGYTF. The CDR3 bases are TGTGCCAGCACCCATAAAACGGGGGGGTTCTATGGCTACACCTTC.

The chain has TRBV19 and TRBJ1-6; unclear D gene. This CDR3 has 14 amino acids. Per germline, CDR1 LNHDA and CDR2 SQIVND (reference sequence). V was trimmed by 7 bases and J by 2 bases, leaving 9 bases between them. The CDR3 loop is CASTNNTYNSPLHF. The CDR3 nucleotides read TGTGCCAGTACCAACAACACCTATAATTCACCCCTCCACTTT.

This clone came up once. The chain recombines TRBV13 with TRBJ2-5; 7 bases agree with TRBD2. The CDR3 runs to 14 residues. The germline V gene encodes CDR1 PRHDT and CDR2 FYEKMQ (reference sequence). Losses at the gene ends were 1 base for V and 5 bases for J; bases not matched to a gene: 4. In DNA form, the CDR3 reads TGTGCCAGCAGCTTAGAGGGTAGCGGGGAGACCCAGTACTTC. Translated: CASSLEGSGETQYF.

The chain recombines TRBV19 with TRBJ1-5, with TRBD1 identical over 9 bases. The CDR3 contains 15 residues. V was clipped by 0 bases and J by 4 bases; unmatched bases: 1. CDR1 is LNHDA, CDR2 SQIVND, per germline (reference sequence). In DNA form, the CDR3 reads TGTGCCAGTAGTATAGAAGGGACAGGGAATCAGCCCCAGCATTTT. It yields the protein CASSIEGTGNQPQHF. The whole variable domain, remainder taken from reference TRBV19 and TRBJ1-5, is DGGITQSPKYLFRKEGQNVTLSCEQNLNHDAMYWYRQDPGQGLRLIYYSQIVNDFQKGDIAEGYSVSREKKESFPLTVTSAQKNPTAFYLCASSIEGTGNQPQHFGDGTRLSIL.

This chain's CDR3 is CAWTRKQGTEQFF. CDR3 in DNA: TGTGCCTGGACTAGGAAACAGGGGACTGAGCAGTTCTTC. J is TRBJ2-1 and V is TRBV30; 7 bases are a match to TRBD1. After removal of 4 bases from V and 9 bases from J, the junction contained 9 bases not matched to a gene. The germline gives CDR1 GTSNPN, CDR2 SVGIG (reference sequence). The CDR3 is 13 amino acids.

This clone was seen a single time. The V call is TRBV5-5, the J call TRBJ2-7, with TRBD1 matching 7 bases. The ends lost 5 bases at V and 1 base at J; junction bases unmatched: 6. Looked up from germline, CDR1 is SGHKS and CDR2 is YYEKEE (reference sequence). The CDR3 sequence is 14 residues long. DNA of the CDR3: TGTGCCAGCAGACATCCGGGACAGTCCTACGAGCAGTACTTC. Amino acid sequence: CASRHPGQSYEQYF.

The table lists this clone with a count of one. This chain connects TRBV18 to TRBJ2-2; D remains ambiguous. The CDR3 has 12 residues. The V end was cut by 3 bases, the J end by 5 bases, with 4 bases between. Germline CDR1 is KGHSH and CDR2 is LQKENI. The CDR3 loop is CASSPRTGELFF. The CDR3 nucleotides read TGTGCCAGCTCACCGCGAACCGGGGAGCTGTTTTTT. Combining the CDR3 with reference TRBV18 and TRBJ2-2 gives the whole variable domain NAGVMQNPRHLVRRRGQEARLRCSPMKGHSHVYWYRQLPEEGLKFMVYLQKENIIDESGMPKERFSAEFPKEGPSILRIQQVVRGDSAAYFCASSPRTGELFFGEGSRLTVL.

V and J are TRBV27 and TRBJ2-7, with a possible D match to TRBD1 (6 bases). The CDR3 runs to 14 residues. The V gene lost 4 bases and the J gene lost 0 bases, with 10 bases spanning the gap. Germline lookup yields CDR1 MNHEY and CDR2 SMNVEV (reference sequence). The CDR3 sequence: CASSSGARSYEQYF. The DNA of the CDR3 is TGTGCCAGCAGTTCAGGGGCCCGCTCCTACGAGCAGTACTTC.

This chain connects TRBV6-4 to TRBJ1-1, with D maybe TRBD1 (5 bases). Germline assignment: CDR1 MRHNA and CDR2 SNTAGT. Trimming cost V 0 bases and J 0 bases, with 17 bases left between them. The CDR3 extends over 18 amino acids. CDR3 protein: CASSDSGQQGRLNTEAFF. The CDR3 DNA reads as TGTGCCAGCAGTGACTCGGGCCAGCAGGGTAGGTTGAACACTGAAGCTTTCTTT.

This chain uses TRBV5-1 with TRBJ2-1, with D uncertain. Trimming left V 0 bases short and J 4 bases short, with 8 bases between. This CDR3 contains 14 residues. CDR1 SGHRS and CDR2 YFSETQ come from the germline V gene. The CDR3 DNA sequence: TGCGCCAGCAGCTTGGGACGGGTATACAATGAGCAGTTCTTC. This translates into CASSLGRVYNEQFF.

The CDR3: CASSGSGGPEQFF. CDR3 in DNA: TGTGCCAGCAGCGGAAGCGGGGGACCTGAGCAGTTCTTC. The chain has TRBV11-2 and TRBJ2-1; 8 positions match TRBD2. The germline V gene has CDR1 SGHAT and CDR2 FQNNGV. The CDR3 spans 13 residues. With 5 bases clipped from V and 9 bases from J, the junction kept 6 bases outside the gene matches.

The chain has TRBV6-5 and TRBJ2-4; D gene unclear. Germline loops: CDR1 MNHEY, CDR2 SVGAGI. Trimming shortened V by 6 bases and J by 7 bases, and 10 bases separated the two germline ends. The CDR3 spans 12 residues. CDR3 nucleotides: TGTGCCAGCAGCTCTTCCGCGAACATTCAGTACTTC. It translates to CASSSSANIQYF.

The V and J genes are TRBV6-5 and TRBJ1-3; a weak D match, TRBD1 (6 bases). CDR1 MNHEY and CDR2 SVGAGI come from the germline V gene. With 4 bases removed from V and 2 bases from J, the gap between germline ends came to 9 bases. The CDR3 runs 14 residues. The CDR3 is CASSSGAPGNTIYF. The CDR3 nucleotides read TGTGCCAGCAGTTCAGGGGCCCCTGGAAACACCATATATTTT.

The CDR3 spells CASSRTVATNEKLFF. Written as DNA, the CDR3 is TGTGCCAGCAGCCGGACAGTTGCAACTAATGAAAAACTGTTTTTT. This chain links TRBV27 with TRBJ1-4; D might be TRBD1 (6 bases). In germline, CDR1 is MNHEY, CDR2 SMNVEV (reference sequence). The CDR3 has 15 residues. With 6 bases removed from V and 0 bases from J, the gap between germline ends came to 11 bases.

The V call is TRBV7-9, the J call TRBJ1-6; D is possibly TRBD1 (5 bases). CDR1 and CDR2 from the germline V gene are SEHNR and FQNEAQ (reference sequence). The V end was cut by 6 bases, the J end by 0 bases, with 12 bases between. This CDR3 is 16 amino acids long. The CDR3 reads CASRGGGGSYNSPLHF. The DNA of the CDR3 is TGTGCCAGCAGGGGCGGGGGAGGCTCCTATAATTCACCCCTCCACTTT.

The chain recombines TRBV7-6 with TRBJ2-2; possible D gene TRBD1, 5 bases. This CDR3 contains 14 residues. V lost 5 bases and J lost 3, with 10 bases in between. Germline CDR1 and CDR2: SGHVS and FNYEAQ. The CDR3 DNA reads TGTGCCAGCAGCCCAGACAGATACACCGGGGAGCTGTTTTTT. Its protein product is CASSPDRYTGELFF.

J is TRBJ2-1 and V is TRBV11-2, with D maybe TRBD1 (7 bases). With 10 bases removed from V and 7 bases from J, the gap between germline ends came to 17 bases. The CDR3 is made up of 13 amino acids. Per the germline V gene, CDR1 is SGHAT and CDR2 is FQNNGV. Here the CDR3 reads CAIRGAGRNEQFF. CDR3 DNA: TGTGCCATCAGGGGGGCGGGCCGGAATGAGCAGTTCTTC.

The V and J genes are TRBV4-1 and TRBJ2-5, with a possible D match to TRBD1 (6 bases). The CDR3 spans 15 residues. Germline V gene sequence: CDR1 MGHRA, CDR2 YSYEKL. Trimming left V 1 base short and J 4 bases short, with 13 bases between. This chain's CDR3 is CASSQGWGLGETQYF. CDR3 DNA sequence: TGCGCCAGCAGCCAAGGGTGGGGGCTTGGAGAGACCCAGTACTTC.

The chain has TRBV27 and TRBJ1-2, with TRBD1 identical over 10 bases. Germline V gene lookup returns CDR1 MNHEY and CDR2 SMNVEV (reference sequence). The CDR3 consists of 17 residues. J was trimmed by 4 bases and V by 8 bases; bases with no gene match: 16. CDR3 amino acids: CASPSVLPDRGVYGYTF. The DNA for the CDR3 is TGTGCCAGCCCCTCCGTACTCCCGGACAGGGGGGTCTATGGCTACACCTTC.

J is TRBJ2-1 and V is TRBV9, with D perhaps matching TRBD1 (6 bases). The CDR3 covers 15 residues. Deletions cut 2 bases from V and 1 base from J, with 10 bases between. The germline V gene encodes CDR1 SGDLS and CDR2 YYNGEE. The CDR3: CASSVEGDSYNEQFF. The CDR3 nucleotides read TGTGCCAGCAGCGTCGAGGGGGATTCCTACAATGAGCAGTTCTTC.

The J gene is TRBJ2-5, the V gene TRBV30; 7 bases are shared with TRBD2. The germline V gene encodes CDR1 GTSNPN and CDR2 SVGIG (reference sequence). This CDR3 has 15 residues. Trimming took 3 bases from V and 2 from J; bases not matched to a gene: 9. This chain's CDR3 is CAWSPPAGRQETQYF. The CDR3 bases are TGTGCCTGGAGCCCCCCAGCGGGGAGACAAGAGACCCAGTACTTC. The entire variable domain, with the rest obtained from reference TRBV30 and TRBJ2-5, is as follows: SQTIHQWPATLVQPVGSPLSLECTVEGTSNPNLYWYRQAAGRGLQLLFYSVGIGQISSEVPQNLSASRPQDRQFILSSKKLLLSDSGFYLCAWSPPAGRQETQYFGPGTRLLVL.

The V and J genes are TRBV6-1 and TRBJ2-3, with 7 bases that match TRBD2. The V gene end was trimmed by 1 base and the J gene end by 4 bases; junction bases not matched to a gene: 11. The germline gives CDR1 MNHNS, CDR2 SASEGT. This CDR3 has 17 amino acids. The CDR3 bases are TGTGCCAGCAGTGAAGTCAGGACTAGTGGGGCCCCAGATACGCAGTATTTT. This gives the protein CASSEVRTSGAPDTQYF.

The chain joins TRBV7-2 to TRBJ1-5; possible D gene TRBD1, 5 bases. The V and J ends lost 5 bases and 1 base respectively, with 12 bases between them. The CDR3 runs 15 residues. CDR1 SGHTA and CDR2 FQGNSA come from the germline V gene. CDR3 DNA sequence: TGTGCCAGCAGCGCGGAACGGGGGAGCAATCAGCCCCAGCATTTT. Translation: CASSAERGSNQPQHF.